This is a list of T cell receptor beta chains from one sample in a study of vaccination effects on CD4 cells after COVID-19. Clones were sequenced by immunoSEQ multiplex PCR, and TCRdb holds only the in-frame ones, with some missing. Found here are around 68,000 clones, about 80% of them singletons; the top ten hold about 12%. These TCRs are of unknown antigen specificity. The input for sequencing was CD4+ T cells from PBMCs cultured with SARS-CoV-2 spike peptides, taken before COVID-19 vaccination. The receptors were sampled from a human donor who received a COVID-19 vaccine. The CDR3 runs from the conserved cysteine through the conserved F or W. The order of the fields is CDR3 DNA, CDR3 protein, V gene, clone size, J gene, D gene. D genes are given only for firm matches. Only some rows state a clone size, as once, few, many or a class for expanded clones.

TGTGCCAGCAGTTTAAAGCACAGCGGGTTGGACTATGGCTACACCTTC	CASSLKHSGLDYGYTF	TRBV28	NA	TRBJ1-2	NA
TGTGCCAGCAGCTTGGTCCGAACTGACGGGTTCGGCACCTTC	CASSLVRTDGFGTF	TRBV5-6	NA	TRBJ1-2	NA
TGTGCCAGCAGCACGGCTAGCGGGGTTACCACCGGGGAGCTGTTTTTT	CASSTASGVTTGELFF	TRBV7-2	NA	TRBJ2-2	TRBD2
TGCGCCAGCAGCTCCTTAGCGGGGGGGTACAATGAGCAGTTCTTC	CASSSLAGGYNEQFF	TRBV5-1	NA	TRBJ2-1	TRBD2
TGTGCCAGTAGTCTCCCCCGGACAGGGGATGAAAAACTGTTTTTT	CASSLPRTGDEKLFF	TRBV19	NA	TRBJ1-4	TRBD1
TGTGCCAGCCTCGCAGGGTGGACGAACACTGAAGCTTTCTTT	CASLAGWTNTEAFF	TRBV6-5	NA	TRBJ1-1	NA
TGCAGCTTTCGACAGGGAGGGGAAAAACTGTTTTTT	CSFRQGGEKLFF	TRBV29-1	NA	TRBJ1-4	TRBD1
TGCGCCAGCAGCCATAGGGGAACCACAGATACGCAGTATTTT	CASSHRGTTDTQYF	TRBV5-1	NA	TRBJ2-3	NA
TGTGCCAGCAGCCCCTCCGGGTCTGGGGCCAACGTCCTGACTTTC	CASSPSGSGANVLTF	TRBV7-3	NA	TRBJ2-6	NA
TGTGCCAGCAGCCAAGTTGAAGGAAACACCATATATTTT	CASSQVEGNTIYF	TRBV3-1/TRBV3-2	NA	TRBJ1-3	NA
TGTGCCAGCAGCGTTCTGGGGAGGAGAGAGACCCAGTACTTC	CASSVLGRRETQYF	TRBV9	NA	TRBJ2-5	NA
TGTGCCAGCAGCCCCCCCCTTTGGACAGATACGCAGTATTTT	CASSPPLWTDTQYF	TRBV6-2/TRBV6-3	NA	TRBJ2-3	NA
TGTGCCAGCAGCTTGCAGGGGGTCGGGGAGCTGTTTTTT	CASSLQGVGELFF	TRBV5-4	NA	TRBJ2-2	TRBD1
TGCGCCAGCAGCCAAGACCCCCCTTTACAGGGAGGATATGGCTACACCTTC	CASSQDPPLQGGYGYTF	TRBV4-1	NA	TRBJ1-2	NA
TGTGCCAGCATCCCAGGGGGACTAGCGGCCCAGGGTAATTACAATGAGCAGTTCTTC	CASIPGGLAAQGNYNEQFF	TRBV7-9	NA	TRBJ2-1	TRBD2
TGCGCCAGCAGCTTGAATGCAGGGATCCCAGATACGCAGTATTTT	CASSLNAGIPDTQYF	TRBV5-1	NA	TRBJ2-3	NA
TGCGCCAGCAGCTCGGGGGCGTTGGGGATAGATACGCAGTATTTT	CASSSGALGIDTQYF	TRBV5-1	once	TRBJ2-3	NA
TGTGCCAGCAGTTTCAATGTGCGGGGGATGTCTGAAGCTTTCTTT	CASSFNVRGMSEAFF	TRBV7-8	NA	TRBJ1-1	NA
TGTGCCATCAGTGAGCCTCGTGGGGCCAACGTCCTGACTTTC	CAISEPRGANVLTF	TRBV10-3	NA	TRBJ2-6	NA
TGTGCCAGCAGCTTAGGCAGGGTAACCCCAGATACGCAGTATTTT	CASSLGRVTPDTQYF	TRBV7-9	NA	TRBJ2-3	NA
TGTGCCAGCACCTCCGGGCTAACAGGGAGTGAAGCTTTCTTT	CASTSGLTGSEAFF	TRBV7-3	few	TRBJ1-1	NA
TGTGCCAGCAGCCTCGACAGGGGGCAGTACAGAAAGCAGTTCTTC	CASSLDRGQYRKQFF	TRBV14	NA	TRBJ2-1	TRBD1
TGTGCCTGGAGTAGGACAGTGAACACTGAAGCTTTCTTT	CAWSRTVNTEAFF	TRBV30	few	TRBJ1-1	NA
TGCGCCAGCAGCCCTGGGCGTTCTGGGGCCAACGTCCTGACTTTC	CASSPGRSGANVLTF	TRBV5-1	NA	TRBJ2-6	NA
TGTGCCAGCTCACTAACTAACGGGGTCGGTAATTCACCCCTCCACTTT	CASSLTNGVGNSPLHF	TRBV18	NA	TRBJ1-6	NA
TGTGCCAGCAGTCCACGGTTGAACACTGAAGCTTTCTTT	CASSPRLNTEAFF	TRBV6-5	once	TRBJ1-1	NA
TGTGCCAGCAGCTTAACTGTGAACACTGAAGCTTTCTTT	CASSLTVNTEAFF	TRBV7-3	NA	TRBJ1-1	NA
TGTGCCAGCAGCGACCAAGGCACGGAGACCCAGTACTTC	CASSDQGTETQYF	TRBV5-4	NA	TRBJ2-5	NA
TGTGCCAGCAGCCCAGACATTGACTATGGCTACACCTTC	CASSPDIDYGYTF	TRBV9	NA	TRBJ1-2	NA
TGTGCCAGCAGTTCCGACACCGGAGGCTCCTACAATGAGCAGTTCTTC	CASSSDTGGSYNEQFF	TRBV7-7	NA	TRBJ2-1	NA